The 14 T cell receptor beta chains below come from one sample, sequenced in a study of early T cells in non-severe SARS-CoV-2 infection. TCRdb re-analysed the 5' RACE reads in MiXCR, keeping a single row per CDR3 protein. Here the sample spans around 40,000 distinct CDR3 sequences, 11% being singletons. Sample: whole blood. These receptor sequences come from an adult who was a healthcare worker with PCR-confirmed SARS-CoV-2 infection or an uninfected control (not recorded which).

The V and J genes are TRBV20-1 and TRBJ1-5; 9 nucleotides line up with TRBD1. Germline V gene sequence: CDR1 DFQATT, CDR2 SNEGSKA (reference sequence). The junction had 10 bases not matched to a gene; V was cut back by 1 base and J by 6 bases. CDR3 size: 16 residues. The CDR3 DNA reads TGCAGTGCTAGAGCCGGGACAGGGAAGGCGAGTCAGCCCCAGCATTTT. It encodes CSARAGTGKASQPQHF.

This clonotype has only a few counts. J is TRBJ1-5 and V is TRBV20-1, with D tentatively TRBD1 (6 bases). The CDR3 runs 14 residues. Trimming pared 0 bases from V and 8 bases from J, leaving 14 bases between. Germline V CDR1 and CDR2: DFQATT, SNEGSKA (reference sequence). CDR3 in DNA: TGCAGTGCTAGAGAGCAGGGGTACGGTGAGCCCCAGCATTTT. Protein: CSAREQGYGEPQHF.

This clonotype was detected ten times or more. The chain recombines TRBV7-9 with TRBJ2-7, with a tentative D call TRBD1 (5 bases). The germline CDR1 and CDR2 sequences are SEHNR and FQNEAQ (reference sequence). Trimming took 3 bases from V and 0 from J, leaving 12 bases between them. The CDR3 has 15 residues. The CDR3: CASSFPKTASYEQYF. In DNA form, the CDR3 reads TGTGCCAGCAGCTTTCCCAAGACAGCCTCCTACGAGCAGTACTTC.

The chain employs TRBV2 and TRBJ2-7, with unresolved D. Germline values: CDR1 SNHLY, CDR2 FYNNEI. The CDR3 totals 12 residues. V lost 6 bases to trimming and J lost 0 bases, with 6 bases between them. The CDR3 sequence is CASRGRSYEQYF. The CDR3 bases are TGTGCCAGCAGAGGGCGCTCCTACGAGCAGTACTTC.

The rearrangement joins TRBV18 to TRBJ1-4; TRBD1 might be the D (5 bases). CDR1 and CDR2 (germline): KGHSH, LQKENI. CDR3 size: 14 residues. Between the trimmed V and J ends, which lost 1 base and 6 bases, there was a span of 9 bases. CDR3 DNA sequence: TGTGCCAGCTCACCACAGGGACGCCATGAAAAACTGTTTTTT. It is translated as CASSPQGRHEKLFF.

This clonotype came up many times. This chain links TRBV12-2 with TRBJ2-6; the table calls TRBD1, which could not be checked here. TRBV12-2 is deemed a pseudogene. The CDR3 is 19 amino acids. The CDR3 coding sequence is TGTGCAAGTCGCTTAGTGACTGGGTGGGACGTTGTTGGGGCCAACGTCCTGACTTTC. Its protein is CASRLVTGWDVVGANVLTF.

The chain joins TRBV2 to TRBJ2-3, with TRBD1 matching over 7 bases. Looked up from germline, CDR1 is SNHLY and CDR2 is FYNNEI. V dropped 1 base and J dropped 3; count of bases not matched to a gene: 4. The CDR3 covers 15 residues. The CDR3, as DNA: TGTGCCAGCAGTGAAGAGAACAGGGGTACAGATACGCAGTATTTT. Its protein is CASSEENRGTDTQYF. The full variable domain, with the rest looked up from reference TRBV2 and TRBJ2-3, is EPEVTQTPSHQVTQMGQEVILRCVPISNHLYFYWYRQILGQKVEFLVSFYNNEISEKSEIFDDQFSVERPDGSNFTLKIRSTKLEDSAMYFCASSEENRGTDTQYFGPGTRLTVL.

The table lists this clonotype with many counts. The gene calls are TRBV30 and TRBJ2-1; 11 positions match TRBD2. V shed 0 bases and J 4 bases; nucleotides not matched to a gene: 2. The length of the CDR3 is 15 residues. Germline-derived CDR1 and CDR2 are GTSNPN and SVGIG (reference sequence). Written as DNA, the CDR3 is TGTGCCTGGAGTGTTACTAGCGGGGGTTACAATGAGCAGTTCTTC. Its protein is CAWSVTSGGYNEQFF.

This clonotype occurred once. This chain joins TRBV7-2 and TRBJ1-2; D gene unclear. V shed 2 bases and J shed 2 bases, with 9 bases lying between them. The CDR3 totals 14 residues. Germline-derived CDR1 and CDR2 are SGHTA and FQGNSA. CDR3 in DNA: TGTGCCAGCAGCTTACGAGGGAGAAACTATGGCTACACCTTC. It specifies CASSLRGRNYGYTF.

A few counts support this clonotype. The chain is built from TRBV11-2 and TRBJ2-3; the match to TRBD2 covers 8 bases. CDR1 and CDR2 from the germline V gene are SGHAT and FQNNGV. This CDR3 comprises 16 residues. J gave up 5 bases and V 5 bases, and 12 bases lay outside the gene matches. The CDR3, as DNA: TGTGCCAGCAGCATAGGGGCGGGGGGTTTAGAAGATACGCAGTATTTT. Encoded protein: CASSIGAGGLEDTQYF.

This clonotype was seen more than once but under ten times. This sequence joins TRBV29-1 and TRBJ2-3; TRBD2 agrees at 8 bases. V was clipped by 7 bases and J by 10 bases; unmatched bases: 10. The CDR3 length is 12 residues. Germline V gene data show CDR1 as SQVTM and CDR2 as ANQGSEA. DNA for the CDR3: TGCAGCGGGGGTAGCGGGGCCCAGGCGCAGTATTTT. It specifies CSGGSGAQAQYF.

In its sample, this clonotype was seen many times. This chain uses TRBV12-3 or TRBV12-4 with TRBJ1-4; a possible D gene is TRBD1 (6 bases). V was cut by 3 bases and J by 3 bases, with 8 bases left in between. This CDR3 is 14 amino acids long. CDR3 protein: CASSFRGANEKLFF. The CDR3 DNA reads TGTGCCAGCAGTTTCAGGGGTGCTAATGAAAAACTGTTTTTT.

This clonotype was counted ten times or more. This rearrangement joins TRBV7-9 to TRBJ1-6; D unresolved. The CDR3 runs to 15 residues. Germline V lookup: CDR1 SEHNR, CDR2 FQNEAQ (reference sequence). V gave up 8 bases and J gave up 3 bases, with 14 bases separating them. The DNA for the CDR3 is TGTGCCAGCCCTGGATACCGGGACTATAATTCACCCCTCCACTTT. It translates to CASPGYRDYNSPLHF.

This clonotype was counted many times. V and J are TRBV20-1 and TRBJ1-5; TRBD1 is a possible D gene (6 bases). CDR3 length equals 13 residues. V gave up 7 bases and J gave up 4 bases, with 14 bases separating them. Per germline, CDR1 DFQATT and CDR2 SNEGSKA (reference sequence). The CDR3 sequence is CSVQGQYNQPQHF. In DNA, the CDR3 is TGCAGTGTACAGGGCCAGTATAATCAGCCCCAGCATTTT.